Listed below are T cell receptor beta chains from one sample, sequenced in a study of blood T cell repertoires in COVID-19. Only in-frame clones appear in the TCRdb table, and some are missing; sequencing was by immunoSEQ multiplex PCR. This sample has about 310,000 clones; under 90% occur once, and the top ten carry 2.5% to 3.5%. The specimen sequenced was peripheral blood. All receptors come from a woman in her thirties with COVID-19, enrolled during active disease. Both conserved end residues are part of each CDR3. Fields, in order: clone size, D gene, J gene, V gene, CDR3 protein, CDR3 DNA. The D gene is left open where the match is weak. Only some rows state a clone size, as once, few, many or a class for expanded clones.

-	TRBD2	TRBJ2-4	TRBV6-5	CASQLTGGNIQYF	TGTGCCAGCCAATTAACGGGGGGAAACATTCAGTACTTC
-	-	TRBJ2-7	TRBV7-9	CASSLALGGPDYEQYF	TGTGCCAGCAGCTTAGCGTTGGGAGGCCCGGACTACGAGCAGTACTTC
once	-	TRBJ1-1	TRBV28	CASRVEQGLNTEVFF	TGTGCCAGCAGGGTAGAACAGGGATTGAACACTGAAGTTTTCTTT
-	-	TRBJ1-5	TRBV12-3/TRBV12-4	CASSRGGRQPQHF	TGTGCCAGCAGTCGGGGCGGGAGACAGCCCCAGCATTTT
-	TRBD1	TRBJ1-1	TRBV20-1	CSASDPGQENTEAFF	TGCAGTGCTAGTGACCCGGGACAGGAGAACACTGAAGCTTTCTTT
-	-	TRBJ1-1	TRBV6-5	CASSYSARTEAFF	TGTGCCAGCAGTTACTCTGCGAGGACTGAAGCTTTCTTT
-	TRBD2	TRBJ2-1	TRBV11-3	CASSFGQRDGYNEQFF	TGTGCCAGCAGCTTTGGCCAGCGGGATGGCTACAATGAGCAGTTCTTC
once	-	TRBJ1-2	TRBV2	CASSEGRQANYDYTF	TGTGCCAGCAGTGAAGGACGGCAAGCTAACTATGACTACACCTTC
-	-	TRBJ1-1	TRBV12-2	CASRHGAILRGRDTEAFF	TGTGCAAGTCGCCATGGTGCCATATTGCGGGGGAGAGACACTGAAGCTTTCTTT
-	TRBD1	TRBJ1-2	TRBV28	CASSQAQGARHGYTF	TGTGCCAGCAGCCAGGCCCAGGGGGCGCGCCATGGCTACACCTTC
-	-	TRBJ2-7	TRBV6-6	CASSYPLGEQYF	TGTGCCAGCAGTTACCCCCTAGGCGAGCAGTACTTC
once	TRBD1	TRBJ1-1	TRBV27	CASTSQGAHTEAFF	TGTGCCAGCACTAGCCAGGGGGCGCACACTGAAGCTTTCTTT
-	TRBD1	TRBJ1-1	TRBV3-1/TRBV3-2	CASSQTGQGGKAFF	TGTGCCAGCAGCCAGACGGGACAGGGGGGGAAAGCTTTCTTT
once	-	TRBJ2-2	TRBV5-1	CASSLGTGAGELFF	TGCGCCAGCAGCTTGGGCACCGGAGCCGGGGAGCTGTTTTTT
-	-	TRBJ2-2	TRBV7-2	CASSLDSSANTGELFF	TGTGCCAGCAGCTTAGACAGTTCTGCGAACACCGGGGAGCTGTTTTTT
once	TRBD2	TRBJ2-1	TRBV7-3	CASSPTSGSYNEQFF	TGTGCCAGCAGTCCGACTAGCGGGAGTTACAATGAGCAGTTCTTC
-	-	TRBJ1-4	TRBV28	CAAQSPRATNEKLFF	TGTGCCGCCCAATCCCCCAGGGCAACTAATGAAAAACTGTTTTTT
-	TRBD2	TRBJ2-3	TRBV6-5	CASSYSASGRGDTQYF	TGTGCCAGCAGTTACTCGGCCAGCGGGAGAGGAGATACGCAGTATTTT
-	TRBD1	TRBJ1-4	TRBV5-8	CASSLHEGQLLWKLFF	TGTGCCAGCAGCTTACACGAGGGACAGCTCCTATGGAAACTGTTTTTT